This T cell receptor (beta chain) appears in the sequencing data of a study of T cells after posttransplantation cyclophosphamide. Busulfan-fludarabine conditioning, marrow transplant, and cyclophosphamide on days +3 and +4 were administered. Germline V gene lookup returns CDR1 LNHDA and CDR2 SQIVND (reference sequence). Trimming removed 4 bases from V and 5 bases from J, with 15 bases in between. The CDR3 covers 15 residues. Produced via immunoSEQ multiplex PCR; TCRdb's table is partial and in-frame only. The sample yields about 14,000 clones, without any singletons. This clone was found many times. The clonotype was recovered from a female patient between 40 and 55 years old who received an allogeneic stem cell transplant from a related donor, was CMV-positive, and had no GVHD. Some T cells may trace back to the graft donor. The chain combines TRBV19 with TRBJ1-5; D may be TRBD1 (5 bases). Sequenced material: PBMCs, taken around 1,100 days after allogeneic stem cell transplant with posttransplant cyclophosphamide. CDR3: CASSSAGRADQPQHF. The CDR3 nucleotides read TGTGCCAGTAGTAGTGCAGGGAGGGCTGATCAGCCCCAGCATTTT. The full variable domain, in which reference TRBV19 and TRBJ1-5 provide the parts outside the CDR3, is DGGITQSPKYLFRKEGQNVTLSCEQNLNHDAMYWYRQDPGQGLRLIYYSQIVNDFQKGDIAEGYSVSREKKESFPLTVTSAQKNPTAFYLCASSSAGRADQPQHFGDGTRLSIL.